This entry features one T cell receptor beta chain sequence. V was clipped by 0 bases and J by 0 bases, with 12 bases between them. CDR3 size: 17 residues. In germline, CDR1 is SNHLY, CDR2 FYNNEI. TCR sequencing used cDNA made by reverse transcription of extracted RNA. Produced via immunoSEQ multiplex PCR; TCRdb's table is partial and in-frame only. The table has around 120,000 clones, 53% seen once. This sample stems from a study of CD8+ T cells in alopecia areata. Treatment meaning: oral pan-JAK inhibitor, 5-10 mg twice daily. PBMCs were stained for CD3, CD4 and CD8, and CD4+ and CD8+ T cells were sorted.

The sample in question was CD4+ T cells sorted from blood, obtained at week 4, from a patient treated with tofacitinib. The receptor comes from a human donor with alopecia areata. The chain combines TRBV2 with TRBJ1-5; D uncertain. The CDR3 region is CASSEASFSISNQPQHF. The CDR3, as DNA: TGTGCCAGCAGTGAAGCTAGCTTCTCGATTAGCAATCAGCCCCAGCATTTT.